This entry lists 20 T cell receptor beta chains sequenced from one sample in a study of T cells in Graves' hyperthyroidism and ophthalmopathy (dated by TCRdb to the late 2010s). The receptor library was made with multiplex PCR. For sequencing, an Illumina HiSeq 2000 was employed. Amplification of TCR beta CDR3 regions was carried out from RNA transcripts. A first-round RT-PCR of the TCR CDR3 used the HTBI primer set with the Qiagen OneStep RT-PCR kit. TCRdb handled the public reads itself, with Q25 trimming in fastp and clone calling in MiXCR, and kept productive beta chains. Here each entry gathers all rows of one CDR3 protein and keeps the most common genes and DNA. Counted in this sample were over 150,000 distinct CDR3 sequences; 17% of them appeared once. The top ten hold roughly 49% of the sample. The sample taken for sequencing was blood. The source of these receptors is a woman between 50 and 59 years old with Graves' hyperthyroidism.

At least ten counts were recorded for this clonotype. CDR3 sequence reads: CASYPGGLNTEAFF. In DNA form, the CDR3 reads TGTGCCAGCTACCCGGGTGGGCTGAACACTGAAGCTTTCTTT. The chain joins TRBV27 to TRBJ1-1; D call uncertain. V was trimmed by 8 bases and J by 0 bases, leaving 13 bases between them. The V gene's germline CDR1 is MNHEY and CDR2 SMNVEV (reference sequence). CDR3 length: 14 amino acids.

This clonotype has a handful of counts. The V gene is TRBV29-1, the J gene TRBJ2-7; D not certain. This CDR3 has 12 residues. Per germline, CDR1 SQVTM and CDR2 ANQGSEA. The V and J ends lost 4 bases and 2 bases respectively, with 9 bases between them. Here the CDR3 reads CSVVFDTYEQYF. The CDR3 bases are TGCAGCGTTGTGTTCGATACCTACGAGCAGTACTTC.

This clonotype was counted between two and nine times. The chain couples TRBV3-1 to TRBJ2-1; TRBD1 is a possible D gene (6 bases). Trimming pared 3 bases from V and 3 bases from J, leaving 6 bases between. CDR1 is LGHDT, CDR2 YNNKEL, per germline (reference sequence). The CDR3 is 13 amino acids. CDR3 bases: TGTGCCAGCAGCCACAGGGGCTACAATGAGCAGTTCTTC. This encodes CASSHRGYNEQFF.

The chain is built from TRBV30 and TRBJ1-1; D unresolved. Germline V gene lookup returns CDR1 GTSNPN and CDR2 SVGIG (reference sequence). V dropped 2 bases and J dropped 3 bases, with 4 bases sitting between them. The CDR3 covers 11 residues. The CDR3 DNA sequence: TGTGCCTGGAGTACTGACACTGAAGCTTTCTTT. It translates to CAWSTDTEAFF.

To note about this clonotype: Germline is not matched at one junction end, which may reflect a read error. The rearrangement links TRBV12-3 or TRBV12-4 to TRBJ1-1; D is undetermined. The CDR3 has 11 residues. In nucleotides, the CDR3 is TGTGCCAGCAGTTTAAACATTGAAGCTTTCTTT. This gives the protein CASSLNIEAFF.

This clonotype was found many times. The chain uses TRBV24-1 and TRBJ2-2; a possible D gene is TRBD1 (6 bases). CDR1 and CDR2 from the germline V gene are KGHDR and SFDVKD. V was cut by 9 bases and J by 1 base, with 11 bases left in between. The CDR3 contains 14 residues. The CDR3 DNA follows: TGTGCCACCCGTCGGGGACAGAACACCGGGGAGCTGTTTTTT. It encodes CATRRGQNTGELFF.

The chain is built from TRBV29-1 and TRBJ1-1, with TRBD1 matching 7 bases. Trimming removed 7 bases from V and 1 base from J; junction bases left unmatched: 6. CDR3 size: 13 residues. Germline V gene data show CDR1 as SQVTM and CDR2 as ANQGSEA. The CDR3 here is CSGQGWENTEAFF. The DNA for the CDR3 is TGCAGCGGACAGGGCTGGGAGAACACTGAAGCTTTCTTT.

The rearrangement uses TRBV7-8 and TRBJ1-1, with D maybe TRBD1 (5 bases). CDR3 length equals 15 residues. Trimming took 5 bases from V and 10 from J, leaving 23 bases between them. Germline lookup yields CDR1 SGHVS and CDR2 FQNEAQ. The CDR3 protein is CASSTRTFRTLGAFF. In DNA, the CDR3 is TGTGCCAGCAGCACCAGGACATTTAGAACACTTGGAGCTTTCTTT.

The rearrangement uses TRBV7-9 and TRBJ2-1; D might be TRBD1 or TRBD2, each matching 6 bases. The CDR3 is 15 amino acids. CDR1 is SEHNR and CDR2 is FQNEAQ in the germline V gene (reference sequence). V shed 5 bases and J shed 5 bases, with 16 bases lying between them. CDR3 DNA: TGTGCCAGCAGCCCTAATTGGGGGGCCCACAATGAGCAGTTCTTC. Residues: CASSPNWGAHNEQFF.

V usage is TRBV6-4 and J usage is TRBJ2-2; a weak D match, TRBD1 (5 bases). Germline CDR1 MRHNA, CDR2 SNTAGT. The CDR3 contains 13 residues. The V end was cut by 6 bases, the J end by 3 bases, with 8 bases between. CDR3 amino acids: CASSGHHTGELFF. The CDR3 DNA reads TGTGCCAGCAGCGGACACCACACCGGGGAGCTGTTTTTT.

This clonotype was seen only a few times. The chain couples TRBV12-5 to TRBJ2-2; 10 nucleotides agree with TRBD2. The CDR3 has 15 residues. The V and J ends lost 3 bases and 5 bases, in that order; junction bases with no gene match: 3. CDR1 and CDR2 from the germline V gene are LGHNT and FRNRAP. The CDR3 sequence is CASGLGLAATGELFF. The CDR3 region has the DNA TGTGCTAGTGGTTTAGGACTAGCGGCGACCGGGGAGCTGTTTTTT.

As to this clonotype: This may be a read error: a much more frequent sequence differs by one nucleotide. The genes are TRBV28 and TRBJ1-2; 9 positions agree with TRBD1. Germline V CDR1 and CDR2: MDHEN, SYDVKM. This CDR3 region has 15 residues. The CDR3: CVSSSPGQGLYGYTF. CDR3 in DNA: TGTGTCAGCAGTTCCCCTGGACAGGGGTTGTATGGCTACACCTTC.

This clonotype was detected only once. Here the CDR3 reads CSASRVSGRAWETQYF. The DNA of the CDR3 is TGCAGTGCTAGTCGTGTTAGCGGGAGGGCGTGGGAGACCCAGTACTTC. The V call is TRBV20-1, the J call TRBJ2-5, with 11 positions matching TRBD2. With 3 bases clipped from V and 5 bases from J, the junction kept 11 bases outside the gene matches. The germline CDR1 and CDR2 sequences are DFQATT and SNEGSKA (reference sequence). This CDR3 spans 16 amino acids.

The sample holds a few counts of this clonotype. The chain couples TRBV11-2 to TRBJ1-5; no definite D call. Trimming took off 2 bases at V and 7 bases at J, with 9 bases between the two ends. Per germline, CDR1 SGHAT and CDR2 FQNNGV. The CDR3 is 13 amino acids. In DNA, the CDR3 is TGTGCCAGCAGCTTATGGCATGAACAGCCCCAGCATTTT. This sequence encodes CASSLWHEQPQHF.

The V gene is TRBV28, the J gene TRBJ2-7; D call uncertain. V lost 2 bases, J lost 4 bases, and 18 bases lay in between. Per germline, CDR1 MDHEN and CDR2 SYDVKM. CDR3 length: 16 amino acids. CDR3 bases: TGTGCCAGCAGTTTAGGTCTGGAACACCAACGTTACGAGCAGTACTTC. Protein: CASSLGLEHQRYEQYF.

CDR3 in amino acids: CASSIDGDEQFF. The CDR3 bases are TGTGCCAGTAGTATAGACGGCGATGAGCAGTTCTTC. J is TRBJ2-1 and V is TRBV19; D not resolved. The germline gives CDR1 LNHDA, CDR2 SQIVND (reference sequence). The V end lost 0 bases, the J end lost 8 bases, and 5 bases lay between the germline ends. CDR3 length equals 12 residues.

This clonotype was counted ten times or more. The chain couples TRBV24-1 to TRBJ1-1, with D perhaps matching TRBD1 (5 bases). The CDR3 runs to 13 residues. Trimming stripped 7 bases from V and 6 bases from J, with 14 bases between. The germline CDR1 and CDR2 sequences are KGHDR and SFDVKD. The CDR3 region has the DNA TGTGCCACCAGCGGGGGAGCTACATCTGAAGCTTTCTTT. Its protein product is CATSGGATSEAFF.

This clonotype was seen at least ten times. The chain employs TRBV18 and TRBJ1-1; D may be TRBD1 (5 bases). V was cut by 2 bases and J by 1 base, with 5 bases left in between. There are 13 residues in the CDR3. CDR1 and CDR2 (germline): KGHSH, LQKENI. For the CDR3, the DNA is TGTGCCAGCTCACCAGGGGCGAACACTGAAGCTTTCTTT. Its translation is CASSPGANTEAFF.

This clonotype showed up many times. CDR3 loop: CASSPSDRANYGYTF. CDR3 bases: TGTGCCAGCAGTCCAAGCGACAGGGCTAACTATGGCTACACCTTC. This chain joins TRBV28 and TRBJ1-2, with 7 bases aligning to TRBD1. V lost 5 bases, J lost 0 bases, and 6 bases stayed unmatched. Per germline, CDR1 MDHEN and CDR2 SYDVKM. The CDR3 runs 15 residues.

This clonotype was seen only a few times. The rearrangement joins TRBV19 to TRBJ1-3; D is ambiguous. Germline CDR1 LNHDA, CDR2 SQIVND (reference sequence). This CDR3 region has 15 residues. V was shortened by 1 base and J by 2 bases, with 9 bases between the two germline ends. This CDR3 is CASSIGQSAGNTIYF. The DNA for the CDR3 is TGTGCCAGTAGTATAGGTCAGTCTGCTGGAAACACCATATATTTT.